The 8 T cell receptor beta chains below were found in one sample sequenced in a study of type 1 and type 2 diabetes patients. PCR was run on genomic DNA. Multiplex PCR with 30 forward and 13 reverse primers amplified the TCR beta CDR3. From the multiplex PCR reads, TCRdb called clonotypes with MiXCR, one entry per CDR3 protein. Of some 250,000 distinct CDR3 sequences listed, around 47% were seen once; the top ten hold roughly 15%. Sequencing used peripheral blood mononuclear cells (PBMCs). These receptors were taken from a man aged 18 to 29 with type 2 diabetes.

The chain has TRBV2 and TRBJ2-2; perhaps D is TRBD1 or TRBD2 (6 bases each). CDR1 SNHLY and CDR2 FYNNEI come from the germline V gene. CDR3 size: 14 residues. Trimming took 8 bases from V and 4 from J, leaving 14 bases between them. CDR3 nucleotide sequence: TGTGCCAGCTCCCGGGGGCCCGTCACCGGGGAGCTGTTTTTT. Translated: CASSRGPVTGELFF.

This chain links TRBV6-5 with TRBJ2-7, with 9 bases fitting TRBD1. This CDR3 is built from 13 residues. J gave up 5 bases and V 7 bases, and 6 bases lay outside the gene matches. The germline V gene encodes CDR1 MNHEY and CDR2 SVGAGI. In DNA, the CDR3 is TGTGCCAGCACAAATACAGGGGGCCACGAGCAGTACTTC. This codes for CASTNTGGHEQYF.

The sample holds one count of this clonotype. V usage is TRBV19 and J usage is TRBJ1-2; D might be TRBD1 (5 bases). In germline, CDR1 is LNHDA, CDR2 SQIVND (reference sequence). Trimming took 10 bases from V and 3 from J, leaving 21 bases between them. The CDR3 runs 15 residues. In DNA, the CDR3 is TGTGCCACCAGTCAATCGGGGGTGGGAGACTATGGCTACACCTTC. This codes for CATSQSGVGDYGYTF.

The chain joins TRBV24-1 to TRBJ2-7; D not certain. TRBJ2-5 explains the end of the DNA better; the J call may be wrong. Looked up from germline, CDR1 is KGHDR and CDR2 is SFDVKD. The CDR3 is 12 residues long. The CDR3 bases are TGTGCCACCAGTGATTTAGCGGAGACCCAGTACTTC. Protein sequence: CATSDLAETQYF.

This chain uses TRBV20-1 with TRBJ2-5, with TRBD2 matching over 7 bases. CDR1 and CDR2 (germline): DFQATT, SNEGSKA (reference sequence). V trimming: 3 bases; J trimming: 5 bases; junction bases outside the gene matches: 15. The CDR3 loop spans 16 amino acids. CDR3 in DNA: TGCAGTGCTAGCACCCCAAGGGGAGGGGTGGGGGAGACCCAGTACTTC. Translating it yields CSASTPRGGVGETQYF.

This clonotype was seen a handful of times. The chain has TRBV19 and TRBJ2-3; D uncertain. CDR1 is LNHDA, CDR2 SQIVND, per germline (reference sequence). The CDR3 is 15 residues long. Trimming took 7 bases from V and 4 from J, leaving 18 bases between them. CDR3 nucleotides: TGTGCCAGTACTAACCCGTCCGGGCCGGCAGATACGCAGTATTTT. Its protein is CASTNPSGPADTQYF.

The chain has TRBV6-6 and TRBJ2-6; TRBD1 might be the D (6 bases). This CDR3 has 18 residues. Germline assignment: CDR1 MNHNY and CDR2 SVGAGI (reference sequence). Trimming left V 7 bases short and J 4 bases short, with 23 bases between. The CDR3 DNA reads TGTGCCAGCATTCCGGGGCAGGGGCGGAACTCCGGGGCCAACGTCCTGACTTTC. Protein: CASIPGQGRNSGANVLTF.

This clonotype was seen ten or more times. The J gene is TRBJ1-6, the V gene TRBV15, with D perhaps matching TRBD1 (5 bases). Germline V gene data show CDR1 as LNHNV and CDR2 as YYDKDF (reference sequence). With 5 bases removed from V and 9 bases from J, the gap between germline ends came to 11 bases. The CDR3 loop spans 13 amino acids. For the CDR3, the DNA is TGTGCCACCAGCTTCAGGGCGGGTTCACCCCTCCACTTT. It specifies CATSFRAGSPLHF. The variable domain in full, with the rest retrieved from reference TRBV15 and TRBJ1-6, is DAMVIQNPRYQVTQFGKPVTLSCSQTLNHNVMYWYQQKSSQAPKLLFHYYDKDFNNEADTPDNFQSRRPNTSFCFLDIRSPGLGDTAMYLCATSFRAGSPLHFGNGTRLTVT.